This is a list of T cell receptor beta chains from one sample in a study of CD8+ T cells in alopecia areata. Clones were sequenced by immunoSEQ multiplex PCR, and TCRdb holds only the in-frame ones, with some missing. This sample has about 250,000 clones; around 67% occur once, and the top ten carry 1.2%. The sample was CD4+ T cells sorted from blood, taken at week 0. The receptors stem from a human donor with alopecia areata. The conserved cysteine and the conserved F or W are not part of the CDR3 here. A clone size is listed for some rows: how often the clone was seen (once, few, many), or a class if it is expanded.

>TRBJ1-1|TRBV5-1|once
ASSPGQNTEAF
>TRBJ2-5|TRBV5-1|-
ASSLLGLQETQY
>TRBJ1-1|TRBV2|few
ASSDDRPEAF
>TRBJ2-1|TRBV4-3|-
ASSQDVSGLYNEQF
>TRBJ1-5|TRBV6-6|few
ASSSGLPNQPQH
>TRBJ2-3|TRBV5-6|-
ASSIEDTQY
>TRBJ1-1|TRBV29-1|-
SVMPGTENTEAF
>TRBJ2-7|TRBV15|-
ATSRGAGTGAREQY
>TRBJ2-5|TRBV18|few
ASSPGTGPETQY
>TRBJ2-1|TRBV5-1|-
ASSQTSGQPRSYNEQF
>TRBJ2-3|TRBV9|-
ASKGGTDTQY
>TRBJ1-2|TRBV30|-
AWSVLTGGNYGYT
>TRBJ1-1|TRBV6-5|few
ASSYSGAWNTEAF
>TRBJ1-5|TRBV7-2|few
ASSVRGNQPQH
>TRBJ2-3|TRBV12-5|-
ASGFTDTQY
>TRBJ1-4|TRBV5-1|-
ASSEQGREKLF
>TRBJ1-2|TRBV30|-
AWSETAQINYGYT
>TRBJ2-6|TRBV30|-
AGDSSGANVLT
>TRBJ1-1|TRBV7-9|-
ASSLWDGNTEAF